This T cell receptor (beta chain) was captured by sequencing in a study of identical twins. This clonotype was observed many times. There are 15 residues in the CDR3. V was clipped by 5 bases and J by 5 bases; unmatched bases: 8. The germline V gene encodes CDR1 ENHRY and CDR2 SYGVKD. TCRdb reprocessed the 5' RACE reads via MiXCR and lists one record per CDR3 protein. The data hold nearly 200,000 distinct CDR3 sequences, with around a sixth observed a single time. These data also featured in a second study, about T cells expressing NK-cell markers. That study adds: Repertoire data for TCR beta were derived from sorted T cells (CD3+CD56+NKG2C+, CD3+CD56+NKG2C- and CD3+CD56-NKG2C+).

Specimen: CD8+ T cells sorted from blood. The TCR originated in a woman aged 18 to 35 in good health. This chain joins TRBV10-3 and TRBJ1-5, with 8 bases aligning to TRBD1. CDR3 nucleotides: TGTGCCATCAGTTTGTCGGACAGGGACCATCAGCCCCAGCATTTT. Residues: CAISLSDRDHQPQHF.